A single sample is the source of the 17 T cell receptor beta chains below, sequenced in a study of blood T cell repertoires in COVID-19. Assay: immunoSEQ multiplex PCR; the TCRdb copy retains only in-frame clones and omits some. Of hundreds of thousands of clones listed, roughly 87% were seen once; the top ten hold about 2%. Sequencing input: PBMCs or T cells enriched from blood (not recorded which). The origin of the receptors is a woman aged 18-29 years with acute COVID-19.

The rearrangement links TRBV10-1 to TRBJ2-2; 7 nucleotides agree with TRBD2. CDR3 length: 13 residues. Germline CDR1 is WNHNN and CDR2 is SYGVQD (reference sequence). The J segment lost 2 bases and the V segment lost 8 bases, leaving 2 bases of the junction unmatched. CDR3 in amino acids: CASAGVNTGELFF. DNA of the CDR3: TGCGCCAGCGCGGGAGTTAACACCGGGGAGCTGTTTTTT.

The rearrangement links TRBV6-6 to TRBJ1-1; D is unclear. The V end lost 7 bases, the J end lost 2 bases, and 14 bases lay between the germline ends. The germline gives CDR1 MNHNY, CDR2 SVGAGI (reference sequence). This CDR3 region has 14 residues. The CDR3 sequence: CASTDGRPNTEAFF. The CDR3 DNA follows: TGTGCCAGCACAGATGGCAGGCCAAACACTGAAGCTTTCTTT.

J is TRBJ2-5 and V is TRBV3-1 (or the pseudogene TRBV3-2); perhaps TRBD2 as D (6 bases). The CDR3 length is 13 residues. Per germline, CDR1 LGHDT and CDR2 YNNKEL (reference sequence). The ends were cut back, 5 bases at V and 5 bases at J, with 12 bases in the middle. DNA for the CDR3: TGTGCCAGCAGCGCATCCGGGACTGAGACCCAGTACTTC. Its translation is CASSASGTETQYF.

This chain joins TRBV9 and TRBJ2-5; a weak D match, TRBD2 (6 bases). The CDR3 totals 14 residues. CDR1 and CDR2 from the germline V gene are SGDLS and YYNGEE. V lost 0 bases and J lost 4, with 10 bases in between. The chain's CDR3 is CASSVDGGRETQYF. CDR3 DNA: TGTGCCAGCAGCGTAGATGGAGGGAGAGAGACCCAGTACTTC.

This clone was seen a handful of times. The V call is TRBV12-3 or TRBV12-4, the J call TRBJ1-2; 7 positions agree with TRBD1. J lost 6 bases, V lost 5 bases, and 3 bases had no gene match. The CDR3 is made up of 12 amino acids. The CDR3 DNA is TGTGCCAGCAGTAGAGGACAGGATGGCTACACCTTC. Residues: CASSRGQDGYTF.

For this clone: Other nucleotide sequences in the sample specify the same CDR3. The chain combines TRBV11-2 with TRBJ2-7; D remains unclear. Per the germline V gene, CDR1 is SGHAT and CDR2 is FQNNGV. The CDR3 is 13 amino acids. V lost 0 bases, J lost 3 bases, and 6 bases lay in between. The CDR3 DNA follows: TGTGCCAGCAGCTTAGATCGGTTCTACGAGCAGTACTTC. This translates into CASSLDRFYEQYF.

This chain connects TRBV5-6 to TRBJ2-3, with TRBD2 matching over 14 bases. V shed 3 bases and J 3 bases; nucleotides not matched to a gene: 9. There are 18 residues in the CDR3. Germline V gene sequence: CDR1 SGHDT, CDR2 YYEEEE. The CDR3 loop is CASSSTSGRAGSTDTQYF. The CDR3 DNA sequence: TGTGCCAGCAGCTCGACTAGCGGGAGGGCGGGGTCGACAGATACGCAGTATTTT. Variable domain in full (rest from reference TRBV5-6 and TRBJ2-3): DAGVTQSPTHLIKTRGQQVTLRCSPKSGHDTVSWYQQALGQGPQFIFQYYEEEERQRGNFPDRFSGHQFPNYSSELNVNALLLGDSALYLCASSSTSGRAGSTDTQYFGPGTRLTVL.

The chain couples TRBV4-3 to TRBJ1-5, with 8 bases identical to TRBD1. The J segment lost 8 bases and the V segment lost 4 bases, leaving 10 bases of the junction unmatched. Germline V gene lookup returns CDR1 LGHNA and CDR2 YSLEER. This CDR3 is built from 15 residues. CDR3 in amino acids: CASSPGAGGGEPQHF. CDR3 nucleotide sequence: TGCGCCAGCAGCCCAGGGGCAGGGGGCGGTGAGCCCCAGCATTTT.

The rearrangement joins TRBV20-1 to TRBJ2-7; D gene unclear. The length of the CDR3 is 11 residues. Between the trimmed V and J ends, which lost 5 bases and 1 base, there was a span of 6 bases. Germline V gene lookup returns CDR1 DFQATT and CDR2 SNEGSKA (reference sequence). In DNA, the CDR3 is TGCAGTGCTTATAATTCCTACGAGCAGTACTTC. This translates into CSAYNSYEQYF.

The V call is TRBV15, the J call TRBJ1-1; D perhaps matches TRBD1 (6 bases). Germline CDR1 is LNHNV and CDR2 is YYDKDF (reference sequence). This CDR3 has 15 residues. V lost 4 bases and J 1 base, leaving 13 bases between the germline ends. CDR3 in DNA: TGTGCCACCAGCATGCGAAGACAGGAGAACACTGAAGCTTTCTTT. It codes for CATSMRRQENTEAFF.

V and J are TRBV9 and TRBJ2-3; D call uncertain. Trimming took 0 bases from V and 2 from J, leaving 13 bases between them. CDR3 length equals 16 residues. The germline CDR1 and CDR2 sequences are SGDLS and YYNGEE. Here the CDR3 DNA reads TGTGCCAGCAGCGTAGAAGGTGGCGGATTCACAGATACGCAGTATTTT. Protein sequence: CASSVEGGGFTDTQYF.

The CDR3 bases are TGTGCCAGCAGTAGACTCGGACAGACTTCGACGCGTGGCTACACCTTC. It is translated as CASSRLGQTSTRGYTF. The chain combines TRBV27 with TRBJ1-2; the D gene is possibly TRBD1 (6 bases). Trimming cost V 5 bases and J 7 bases, with 23 bases left between them. The CDR3 is 16 amino acids. CDR1 is MNHEY, CDR2 SMNVEV, per germline (reference sequence).

The DNA of the CDR3 is TGCGCCAGCAGTGAGGGCCTCTCCTACAATGAGCAGTTCTTC. It is translated as CASSEGLSYNEQFF. The chain recombines TRBV10-2 with TRBJ2-1; D gene uncertain. This CDR3 comprises 14 residues. V was cut by 2 bases and J by 0 bases, with 5 bases left in between. Germline values: CDR1 WSHSY, CDR2 SAAADI.

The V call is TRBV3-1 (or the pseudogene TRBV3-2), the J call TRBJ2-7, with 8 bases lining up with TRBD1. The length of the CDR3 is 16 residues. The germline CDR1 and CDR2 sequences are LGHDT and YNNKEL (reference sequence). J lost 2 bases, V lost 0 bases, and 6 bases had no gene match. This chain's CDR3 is CASSQDAGTGTYEQYF. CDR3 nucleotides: TGTGCCAGCAGCCAAGACGCCGGGACAGGAACCTACGAGCAGTACTTC.

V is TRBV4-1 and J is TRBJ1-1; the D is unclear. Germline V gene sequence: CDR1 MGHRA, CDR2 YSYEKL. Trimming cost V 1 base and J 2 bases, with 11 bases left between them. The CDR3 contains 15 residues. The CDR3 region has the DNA TGCGCCAGCAGCCAAGTGGGAGGGTTTAACACTGAAGCTTTCTTT. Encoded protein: CASSQVGGFNTEAFF.

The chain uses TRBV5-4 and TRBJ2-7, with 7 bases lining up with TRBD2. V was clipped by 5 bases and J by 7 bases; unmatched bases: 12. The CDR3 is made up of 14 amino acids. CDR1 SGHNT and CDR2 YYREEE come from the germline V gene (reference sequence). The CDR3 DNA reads TGTGCCAGCAGAATCTGGGGACTCGGGGGGGAGCAGTACTTC. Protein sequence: CASRIWGLGGEQYF.

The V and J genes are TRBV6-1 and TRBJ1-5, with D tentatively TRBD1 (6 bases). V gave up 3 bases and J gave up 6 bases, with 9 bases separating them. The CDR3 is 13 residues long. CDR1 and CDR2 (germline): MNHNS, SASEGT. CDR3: CASSDRGRQPQHF. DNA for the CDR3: TGTGCCAGCAGTGACAGGGGACGTCAGCCCCAGCATTTT.